These 9 T cell receptor beta chains came from one sample sequenced in a study of blood T cell repertoires in COVID-19. Here immunoSEQ multiplex PCR was the method, and the copy in TCRdb shows in-frame clones only, minus some. The sample consists of 110,000 to 150,000 clones, 70% to 85% of them appearing once. Sequenced: peripheral blood. The receptor set was obtained from a man aged 60-69 years with active or convalescent COVID-19.

This chain uses TRBV6-5 with TRBJ2-1; tentative D call: TRBD2 (5 bases). The CDR3 totals 12 residues. CDR1 is MNHEY, CDR2 SVGAGI, per germline. V was clipped by 6 bases and J by 8 bases, with 11 bases between them. CDR3 loop: CASRDSIDEQFF. CDR3 nucleotide sequence: TGTGCCAGCAGGGACTCCATAGATGAGCAGTTCTTC.

The rearrangement links TRBV2 to TRBJ2-2; D possibly corresponds to TRBD1 (6 bases). Germline V lookup: CDR1 SNHLY, CDR2 FYNNEI. The CDR3 is 16 amino acids. V was clipped by 4 bases and J by 2 bases, with 14 bases between them. The CDR3 sequence is CASSGRGQINTGELFF. The CDR3 nucleotides are TGTGCCAGCAGTGGCCGAGGACAGATAAACACCGGGGAGCTGTTTTTT.

The chain joins TRBV11-3 to TRBJ2-2; no clear D gene. The CDR3 totals 14 residues. Germline lookup yields CDR1 SGHNT and CDR2 YENEEA. The V gene lost 5 bases and the J gene lost 5 bases, with 12 bases spanning the gap. DNA of the CDR3: TGTGCCAGCAGCCCCCCGGGTTATACCGGGGAGCTGTTTTTT. This codes for CASSPPGYTGELFF.

V and J are TRBV6-5 and TRBJ2-1; the D gene is possibly TRBD2 (6 bases). Germline CDR1 and CDR2: MNHEY and SVGAGI. Trimming took 0 bases from V and 3 from J, leaving 12 bases between them. The CDR3 is 16 amino acids. CDR3: CASSYSRNGGYNEQFF. The CDR3 coding sequence is TGTGCCAGCAGTTACTCAAGGAACGGGGGCTACAATGAGCAGTTCTTC.

The CDR3 DNA follows: TGTGCCAGTAGCACGACAGGTTCTAACTATGGCTACACCTTC. It specifies CASSTTGSNYGYTF. V and J are TRBV19 and TRBJ1-2, with TRBD1 as a possible D gene (6 bases). CDR1 LNHDA and CDR2 SQIVND come from the germline V gene (reference sequence). Trimming shortened V by 6 bases and J by 0 bases, and 11 bases separated the two germline ends. The length of the CDR3 is 14 residues.

The chain joins TRBV5-4 to TRBJ2-3; 13 nucleotides match TRBD2. This CDR3 region has 17 residues. Germline lookup yields CDR1 SGHNT and CDR2 YYREEE (reference sequence). The V and J ends lost 3 bases and 2 bases, in that order; junction bases with no gene match: 6. CDR3 bases: TGTGCCAGCAGCTCTCCGGGACTAGCGGGACCCACAGATACGCAGTATTTT. This sequence encodes CASSSPGLAGPTDTQYF.

The genes are TRBV5-5 and TRBJ1-5, with TRBD1 matching 7 bases. The CDR3 loop spans 14 amino acids. The J segment lost 4 bases and the V segment lost 4 bases, leaving 5 bases of the junction unmatched. CDR1 and CDR2 from the germline V gene are SGHKS and YYEKEE (reference sequence). The CDR3 reads CASSPGTVNQPQHF. CDR3 DNA sequence: TGTGCCAGCAGCCCCGGGACAGTAAATCAGCCCCAGCATTTT.

The V and J genes are TRBV4-1 and TRBJ2-4; no definite D call. Germline CDR1 and CDR2: MGHRA and YSYEKL. The ends were cut back, 0 bases at V and 7 bases at J, with 13 bases in the middle. The CDR3 has 15 residues. The CDR3: CASSQEVWAQNIQYF. CDR3 DNA sequence: TGCGCCAGCAGCCAAGAGGTCTGGGCCCAGAACATTCAGTACTTC.

The rearrangement joins TRBV19 to TRBJ1-5; TRBD1 might be the D (6 bases). The CDR3 loop spans 13 amino acids. CDR1 is LNHDA, CDR2 SQIVND, per germline (reference sequence). V gave up 5 bases and J gave up 2 bases, with 7 bases separating them. The CDR3 bases are TGTGCCAGTAGTTGGACAGGCAATCAGCCCCAGCATTTT. Its translation is CASSWTGNQPQHF.